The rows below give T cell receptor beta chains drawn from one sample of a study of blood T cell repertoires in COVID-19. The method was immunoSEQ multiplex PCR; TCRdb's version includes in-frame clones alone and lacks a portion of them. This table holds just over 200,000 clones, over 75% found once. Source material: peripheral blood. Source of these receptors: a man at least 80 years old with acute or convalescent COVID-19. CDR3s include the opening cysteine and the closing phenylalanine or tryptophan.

CDR3 protein: CASSYNQPQHF; V gene: TRBV2; J gene: TRBJ1-5
CDR3 protein: CASSPGIDRGRAGELFF; V gene: TRBV5-1; J gene: TRBJ2-2
CDR3 protein: CATADSVEAFF; V gene: TRBV10-3; J gene: TRBJ1-1
CDR3 protein: CASSQEGQDSNQPQHF; V gene: TRBV14; J gene: TRBJ1-5
CDR3 protein: CSVAPAVEQYF; V gene: TRBV20-1; J gene: TRBJ2-7
CDR3 protein: CASNRGGTDTQYF; V gene: TRBV7-2; J gene: TRBJ2-3
CDR3 protein: CASSHLALAGAIPEQYF; V gene: TRBV3-1/TRBV3-2; J gene: TRBJ2-7
CDR3 protein: CASSYPGQGTTF; V gene: TRBV6-6; J gene: TRBJ1-2
CDR3 protein: CASSPWTGGNLNYGYTF; V gene: TRBV19; J gene: TRBJ1-2
CDR3 protein: CASRRISGFYNEQFF; V gene: TRBV27; J gene: TRBJ2-1
CDR3 protein: CSVEDPQSSSYGYTF; V gene: TRBV29-1; J gene: TRBJ1-2
CDR3 protein: CASSSDRGPWTQYF; V gene: TRBV6-6; J gene: TRBJ2-5
CDR3 protein: CAISDALQGSGNTIYF; V gene: TRBV10-3; J gene: TRBJ1-3
CDR3 protein: CASSQESRAGGYTF; V gene: TRBV14; J gene: TRBJ1-2
CDR3 protein: CASRRGLGGELFF; V gene: TRBV27; J gene: TRBJ2-2
CDR3 protein: CASTGQGFLDEQFF; V gene: TRBV28; J gene: TRBJ2-1
CDR3 protein: CASFGVNDRFCCNQPQHF; V gene: TRBV5-1; J gene: TRBJ1-5
CDR3 protein: CASSLTDGLVREQFF; V gene: TRBV7-3; J gene: TRBJ2-1